The sample holds a few counts of the clone carrying this T cell receptor beta chain. What it recognizes is unknown. Primed by a sample-barcoded 5' primer and a J-beta primer mix, a second PCR proceeded for about 6 to 11 cycles. TCRdb called the 5' RACE reads again in MiXCR, with one record for every CDR3 protein. The data show some 1.4 million distinct CDR3 sequences, with around 42% seen just once and 6.5% to 10% held by the top ten. The data were obtained in a study of blood T cells in healthy people across ages. The study's findings and limits: Those diversity estimates obtained from one million T cells were thought to be underestimates.

Every sample gave at least 5 micrograms of total RNA when it was extracted. The source of this sequence is a woman under 30 in good health. The specimen sequenced was blood.

The CDR3 DNA reads TGCGCCAGCAGCCAACCGATAGGGGCCCGTAATGAGCAGTTCTTC. As protein: CASSQPIGARNEQFF. V and J are TRBV4-1 and TRBJ2-1; a possible D gene is TRBD1 (5 bases). Germline V gene lookup returns CDR1 MGHRA and CDR2 YSYEKL. The length of the CDR3 is 15 residues. The ends were cut back, 2 bases at V and 7 bases at J, with 15 bases in the middle.